One and the same sample provided the 5 T cell receptor beta chains below, sequenced in a study of long-term antiretroviral therapy in people with HIV. It was version v3.0 of the immunoSEQ assay that was run at survey level. Produced via immunoSEQ multiplex PCR; TCRdb's table is partial and in-frame only. The data hold roughly 42,000 clones, with roughly nine tenths observed a single time. Sample: unsorted PBMCs, taken 1.2 years after starting antiretroviral therapy. The source is a woman between 45 and 65 years old with HIV.

The chain uses TRBV14 and TRBJ1-4, with TRBD1 identical over 10 bases. The germline CDR1 and CDR2 sequences are SGHDN and FVKESK. This CDR3 is 14 amino acids long. Trimming took 4 bases from V and 6 from J; bases not matched to a gene: 2. CDR3 residues: CASSRQGAYEKLFF. The CDR3 region has the DNA TGTGCCAGCAGCCGACAGGGGGCTTATGAAAAACTGTTTTTT.

The chain carries TRBV2 and TRBJ1-3; TRBD1 matches 7 bases. With 6 bases clipped from V and 0 bases from J, the junction kept 8 bases outside the gene matches. Germline CDR1 SNHLY, CDR2 FYNNEI. The CDR3 loop spans 16 amino acids. The CDR3 DNA follows: TGTGCCAGCAGCCCGGACAGGTTGAGCTCTGGAAACACCATATATTTT. Translated, it gives CASSPDRLSSGNTIYF.

J is TRBJ1-5 and V is TRBV2; D remains ambiguous. This CDR3 is built from 15 residues. Trimming pared 2 bases from V and 0 bases from J, leaving 8 bases between. In germline, CDR1 is SNHLY, CDR2 FYNNEI. The CDR3 here is CASSERRGSNQPQHF. The CDR3 coding sequence is TGTGCCAGCAGTGAACGTCGGGGTAGCAATCAGCCCCAGCATTTT.

The V gene is TRBV19, the J gene TRBJ1-2; D may be TRBD1 (6 bases). Trimming took 6 bases from V and 4 from J, leaving 21 bases between them. This CDR3 spans 16 amino acids. CDR1 and CDR2 from the germline V gene are LNHDA and SQIVND (reference sequence). CDR3 in DNA: TGTGCCAGTAGGGGGGGCGCAGCCCCCCAATCCTATGGCTACACCTTC. It codes for CASRGGAAPQSYGYTF.

The rearrangement joins TRBV9 to TRBJ2-1, with D possibly matching TRBD1 (5 bases). V dropped 3 bases and J dropped 5 bases, with 18 bases sitting between them. CDR1 is SGDLS, CDR2 YYNGEE, per germline. The CDR3 loop spans 16 amino acids. The CDR3 loop reads CASSANPSLGHNEQFF. Here the CDR3 DNA reads TGTGCCAGCAGCGCCAACCCATCATTGGGGCACAATGAGCAGTTCTTC.